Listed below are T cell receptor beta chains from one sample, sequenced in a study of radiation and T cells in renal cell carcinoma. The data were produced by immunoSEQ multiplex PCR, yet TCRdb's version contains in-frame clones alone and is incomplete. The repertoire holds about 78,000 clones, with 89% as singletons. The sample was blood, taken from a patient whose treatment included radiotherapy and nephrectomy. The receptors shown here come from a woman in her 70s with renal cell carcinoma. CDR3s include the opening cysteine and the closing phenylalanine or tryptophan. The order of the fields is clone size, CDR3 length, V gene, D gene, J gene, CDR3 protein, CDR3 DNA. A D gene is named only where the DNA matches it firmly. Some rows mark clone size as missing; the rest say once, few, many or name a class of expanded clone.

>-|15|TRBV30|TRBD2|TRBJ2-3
CAWSVSSGGYSTQYF
TGTGCCTGGAGTGTATCTAGCGGGGGGTATAGTACGCAGTATTTT
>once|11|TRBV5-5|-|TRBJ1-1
CASSPDSQAFF
TGTGCCAGCAGCCCGGACAGCCAAGCTTTCTTT
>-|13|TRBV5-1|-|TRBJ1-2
CASSLDNNYGYTF
TGCGCCAGCAGCTTGGACAACAACTATGGCTACACCTTC
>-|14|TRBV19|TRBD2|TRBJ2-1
CASSVGLASDEQFF
TGTGCCAGTAGTGTGGGACTAGCATCGGATGAGCAGTTCTTC
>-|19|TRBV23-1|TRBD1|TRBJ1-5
CASSHTGTGDFCGNQPQHF
TGCGCCAGCAGTCACACCGGGACAGGGGATTTTTGCGGCAATCAGCCCCAGCATTTT
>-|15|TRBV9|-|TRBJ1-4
CASSLDGATNEKLFF
TGTGCCAGCAGCTTGGACGGGGCGACTAATGAAAAACTGTTTTTT
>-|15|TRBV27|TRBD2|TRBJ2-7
CASSLSASGDYEQYF
TGTGCCAGCAGTTTATCGGCTAGCGGGGACTACGAGCAGTACTTC
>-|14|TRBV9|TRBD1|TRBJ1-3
CASSSRDRGNTIYF
TGTGCCAGCAGCAGCCGGGACAGAGGAAACACCATATATTTT
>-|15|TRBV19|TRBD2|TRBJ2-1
CASSISGGHYNEQFF
TGTGCCAGTAGTATATCGGGAGGGCATTACAATGAGCAGTTCTTC
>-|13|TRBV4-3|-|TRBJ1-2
CASSQDRRRGYTF
TGCGCCAGCAGCCAAGATCGGCGGAGGGGCTACACCTTC
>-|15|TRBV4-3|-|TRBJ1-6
CASSQDHTVNSPLHF
TGCGCCAGCAGCCAAGATCATACAGTAAATTCACCCCTCCACTTT
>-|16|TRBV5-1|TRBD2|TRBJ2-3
CASSLRLAGATDTQYF
TGCGCCAGCAGCTTGAGGCTAGCGGGGGCCACAGATACGCAGTATTTT
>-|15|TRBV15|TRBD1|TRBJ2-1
CATSRGTGGFNEQFF
TGTGCCACCAGCAGAGGGACAGGGGGCTTCAATGAGCAGTTCTTC
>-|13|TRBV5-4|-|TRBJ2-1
CASSLAAGNEQFF
TGTGCCAGCAGCTTGGCAGCTGGGAATGAGCAGTTCTTC
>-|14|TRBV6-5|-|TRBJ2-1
CASTNYREYNEQFF
TGTGCCAGCACCAACTACAGGGAGTACAATGAGCAGTTCTTC
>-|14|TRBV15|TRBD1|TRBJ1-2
CATSRESRGYGYTF
TGTGCCACCAGCAGGGAAAGCAGGGGGTATGGCTACACCTTC
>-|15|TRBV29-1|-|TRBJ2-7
CSVEKERASSYEQYF
TGCAGCGTTGAAAAGGAAAGGGCCAGCTCCTACGAGCAGTACTTC
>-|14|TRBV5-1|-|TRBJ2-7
CASSLSGGLYEQYF
TGCGCCAGCAGCTTGTCGGGGGGCCTCTACGAGCAGTACTTC
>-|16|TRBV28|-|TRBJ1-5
CASSRPLTGSNQPQHF
TGTGCCAGCAGTCGCCCCTTGACAGGTAGCAATCAGCCCCAGCATTTT
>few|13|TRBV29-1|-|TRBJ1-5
CSVDLGGNQPQHF
TGCAGCGTTGATTTAGGCGGCAATCAGCCCCAGCATTTT
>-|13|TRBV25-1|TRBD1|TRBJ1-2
CASTTDRVGGYTF
TGTGCCAGCACTACGGACAGGGTGGGCGGCTACACCTTC
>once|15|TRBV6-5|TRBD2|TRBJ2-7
CARLNPWSGDYEQYF
TGTGCCAGACTCAACCCGTGGAGCGGGGATTACGAGCAGTACTTC
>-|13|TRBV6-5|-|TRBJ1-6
CASTATSQGALHF
TGTGCCAGCACCGCGACCTCCCAGGGCGCCCTCCACTTT
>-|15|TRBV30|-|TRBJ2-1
CAWIRADRDYNEQFF
TGTGCCTGGATTCGGGCCGACCGAGACTACAATGAGCAGTTCTTC
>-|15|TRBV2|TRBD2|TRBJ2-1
CASSLAGSPGNEQFF
TGTGCCAGCAGCCTAGCGGGGTCACCAGGGAATGAGCAGTTCTTC
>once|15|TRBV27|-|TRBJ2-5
CASSSGTAYQETQYF
TGTGCCAGCAGTTCAGGGACCGCGTACCAAGAGACCCAGTACTTC
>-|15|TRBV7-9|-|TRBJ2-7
CASSLQFGRAWEQYF
TGTGCCAGCAGCTTACAATTCGGCAGGGCCTGGGAGCAGTACTTC
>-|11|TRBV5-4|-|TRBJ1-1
CASSFKDEAFF
TGTGCCAGCAGCTTCAAGGATGAAGCTTTCTTT
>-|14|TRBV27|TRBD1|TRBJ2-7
CASSLGTGHGEQYF
TGTGCCAGCAGTTTAGGGACAGGTCACGGCGAGCAGTACTTC
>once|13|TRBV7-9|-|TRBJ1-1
CASSLRSDTEAFF
TGTGCCAGCAGCCTAAGATCCGACACTGAAGCTTTCTTT
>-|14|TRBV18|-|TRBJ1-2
CASSPSGRNYGYTF
TGTGCCAGCTCACCGTCCGGGAGAAACTATGGCTACACCTTC
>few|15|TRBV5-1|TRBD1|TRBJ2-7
CASSLTGTGVREQYF
TGCGCCAGCAGCTTGACCGGGACAGGGGTGAGAGAGCAGTACTTC
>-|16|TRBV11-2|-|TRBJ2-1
CASSLAGTLNYNEQFF
TGTGCCAGCAGCTTAGCCGGGACCCTCAACTACAATGAGCAGTTCTTC
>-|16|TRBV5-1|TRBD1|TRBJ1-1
CASSQGTGMTNTEAFF
TGCGCCAGCAGCCAAGGGACAGGGATGACGAACACTGAAGCTTTCTTT
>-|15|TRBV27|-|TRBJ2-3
CASTSSGTTLATQYF
TGTGCCAGCACCTCCAGCGGTACTACCCTTGCTACGCAGTATTTT
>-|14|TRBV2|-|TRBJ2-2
CASRGPYGSGELFF
TGTGCCAGCCGGGGCCCCTACGGATCCGGGGAGCTGTTTTTT
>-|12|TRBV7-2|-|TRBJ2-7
CASSSSLYEQYF
TGTGCCAGCAGCTCCTCGCTCTACGAGCAGTACTTC
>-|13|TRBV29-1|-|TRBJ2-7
CSVVQGPNYEQYF
TGCAGCGTTGTGCAGGGGCCGAACTACGAGCAGTACTTC
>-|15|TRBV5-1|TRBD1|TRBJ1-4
CASSFGTAINEKLFF
TGCGCCAGCAGCTTTGGGACAGCCATTAATGAAAAACTGTTTTTT
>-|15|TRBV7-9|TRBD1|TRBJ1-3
CASSSGQSSGNTIYF
TGTGCCAGCAGCTCGGGACAGTCCTCTGGAAACACCATATATTTT
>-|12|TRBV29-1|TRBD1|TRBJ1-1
CSAGTANTEAFF
TGCAGCGCCGGGACAGCGAACACTGAAGCTTTCTTT
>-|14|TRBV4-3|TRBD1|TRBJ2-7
CASSLGQIRSEQYF
TGCGCCAGCAGCCTGGGACAGATACGCTCCGAGCAGTACTTC
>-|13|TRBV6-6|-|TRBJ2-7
CASSYPQGGEQYF
TGTGCCAGCAGTTACCCTCAGGGAGGTGAGCAGTACTTC
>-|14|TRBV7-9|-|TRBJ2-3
CASSLSSGTDTQYF
TGTGCCAGCAGCTTAAGTAGTGGCACAGATACGCAGTATTTT
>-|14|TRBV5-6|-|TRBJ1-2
CASSHEKTRGGYTF
TGTGCCAGCAGCCACGAGAAAACTCGGGGCGGCTACACCTTC
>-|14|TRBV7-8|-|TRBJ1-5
CASSNGLANQPQHF
TGTGCCAGCAGTAACGGGCTAGCAAATCAGCCCCAGCATTTT
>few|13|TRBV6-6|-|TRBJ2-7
CASSYWSSNEQYF
TGTGCCAGCAGTTACTGGTCCAGTAACGAGCAGTACTTC
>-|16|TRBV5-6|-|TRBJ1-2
CASSLPRLDRMYGYTF
TGTGCCAGCAGCTTACCGAGACTCGACAGGATGTATGGCTACACCTTC
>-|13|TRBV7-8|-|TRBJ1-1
CASSPSGNTEAFF
TGTGCCAGCAGCCCATCCGGGAACACTGAAGCTTTCTTT
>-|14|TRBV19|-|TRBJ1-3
CASSTPGRGNTIYF
TGTGCCAGTTCAACCCCGGGGCGTGGAAACACCATATATTTT
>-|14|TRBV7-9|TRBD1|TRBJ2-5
CASGGQGVAETQYF
TGTGCCAGCGGGGGACAGGGGGTAGCAGAGACCCAGTACTTC
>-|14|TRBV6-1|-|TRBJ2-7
CASRRDMSSYEQYF
TGTGCCAGTCGACGGGACATGAGCTCCTACGAGCAGTACTTC
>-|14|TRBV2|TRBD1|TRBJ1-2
CASSPGQGNYGYTF
TGTGCCAGCAGTCCGGGACAGGGGAACTATGGCTACACCTTC
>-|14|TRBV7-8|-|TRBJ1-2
CASSLGHADYGYTF
TGTGCCAGCAGCTTAGGACATGCTGACTATGGCTACACCTTC
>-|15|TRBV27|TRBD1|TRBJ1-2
CASSLNRGGGYGYTF
TGTGCCAGCAGCCTGAACAGGGGAGGGGGCTATGGCTACACCTTC
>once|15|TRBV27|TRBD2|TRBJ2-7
CASSTTSGGFYEQYF
TGTGCCAGCAGTACGACTAGCGGGGGGTTCTACGAGCAGTACTTC
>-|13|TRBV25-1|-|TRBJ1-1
CASSVGLSTEAFF
TGTGCCAGCAGTGTGGGGCTTAGCACTGAAGCTTTCTTT
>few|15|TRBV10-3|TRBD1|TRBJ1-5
CAISEQGANNQPQHF
TGTGCCATCAGTGAGCAGGGGGCCAACAATCAGCCCCAGCATTTT
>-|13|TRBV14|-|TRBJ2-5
CASSQDGSRAQYF
TGTGCCAGCAGCCAAGATGGGTCCAGGGCCCAGTACTTC
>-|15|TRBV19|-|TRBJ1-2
CASSIEGQTFYGYTF
TGTGCCAGTAGTATAGAAGGGCAGACTTTCTATGGCTACACCTTC